The clone carrying this T cell receptor (beta chain) was counted only a few times. The antigen is not known. The source of the sample is a study of identical twins. The study, taken as a whole, reports: One should note that invariant MAIT and iNKT cells could partly confound zero-insertion analyses. Conclusions relied on cross-sectional statistical analysis, not following the same donors.

Germline V gives CDR1 ENHRY, CDR2 SYGVKD. V lost 3 bases to trimming and J lost 2 bases, with 6 bases between them. This CDR3 contains 13 residues. A universal primer site was incorporated via template switching, and the cDNA contained unique molecular identifiers. Via MiXCR, TCRdb re-called the 5' RACE reads, giving one row per CDR3 protein. The sample includes fewer than 800,000 distinct CDR3 sequences, about 7.1% of them seen just once. These data also formed part of another study, on yellow fever vaccine responses in identical twins. Turning to that study: It has been reported that, in twins, the vaccine T cell response seemed partly convergent and partly personalized.

This chain uses TRBV10-3 with TRBJ2-3; D is possibly TRBD1 (5 bases). Sequencing was carried out using PBMCs. This receptor was obtained from a woman aged 18 to 35 in good health. As DNA, the CDR3 is TGTGCCATCAGTGAACAGGTCACAGATACGCAGTATTTT. It encodes CAISEQVTDTQYF.